One and the same sample provided the 23 T cell receptor beta chains below, sequenced in a study of regulatory T cells in long-lasting Graves disease. The time point was: persistent/refractory GD, antithyroid drugs over 5 years with positive TRAb. Preparation of the TCR library used RNA extracted from PBMCs. Libraries of TCR beta came from iRepertoire HTBI primers plus Arm-PCR of CDR3 regions. TCRdb fed the multiplex PCR reads into MiXCR, producing one record per CDR3 protein. The repertoire holds some 300,000 distinct CDR3 sequences, with roughly a fifth as singletons. The sequencing used peripheral blood mononuclear cells (PBMCs), collected when the disease was refractory, from a patient treated with antithyroid drugs. All receptors derive from a female donor with Graves disease.

A few counts support this clonotype. V and J are TRBV18 and TRBJ1-5; tentatively, D is TRBD1 (6 bases). This CDR3 comprises 15 residues. The germline V gene encodes CDR1 KGHSH and CDR2 LQKENI. The V gene lost 4 bases and the J gene lost 5 bases, with 15 bases spanning the gap. As DNA, the CDR3 is TGTGCCAGCTCACGAGGGGGAGTGTCGGATCAGCCCCAGCATTTT. Translated: CASSRGGVSDQPQHF.

This clonotype was counted ten times or more. This chain connects TRBV28 to TRBJ1-2, with unresolved D. This CDR3 region has 11 residues. The germline V gene has CDR1 MDHEN and CDR2 SYDVKM. V shed 8 bases and J shed 7 bases, with 11 bases lying between them. CDR3 sequence (DNA): TGTGCCAGCGAGGGATATGGTGGCTACACCTTC. It yields the protein CASEGYGGYTF.

The chain combines TRBV29-1 with TRBJ2-5; 7 nucleotides line up with TRBD1. The V segment lost 0 bases and the J segment 3 bases; nucleotides outside the gene matches: 10. The CDR3 contains 16 residues. In germline, CDR1 is SQVTM, CDR2 ANQGSEA. The CDR3: CSVEDAPRTGEETQYF. The DNA of the CDR3 is TGCAGCGTTGAAGATGCCCCCCGAACAGGGGAAGAGACCCAGTACTTC.

The rearrangement joins TRBV6-5 to TRBJ2-7; D unresolved. Germline assignment: CDR1 MNHEY and CDR2 SVGAGI. V lost 2 bases and J 3 bases, leaving 11 bases between the germline ends. The CDR3 loop spans 14 amino acids. CDR3: CASSYVSVLYEQYF. The CDR3 nucleotides read TGTGCCAGCAGTTACGTGAGCGTCCTCTACGAGCAGTACTTC.

As for this clonotype: A much larger clone is a single base away; this may be a read error. The J gene is TRBJ2-5, the V gene TRBV12-3 or TRBV12-4, with D possibly being TRBD2 (6 bases). The CDR3 runs to 12 residues. Trimming pared 4 bases from V and 3 bases from J, leaving 6 bases between. The CDR3 here is CASSWGEETQYF. The CDR3 bases are TGTGCCAGCAGTTGGGGGGAAGAGACCCAGTACTTC.

There are many counts of this clonotype. CDR3 region: CASSYSTSRYEQYF. CDR3 in DNA: TGTGCCAGCAGTTACTCGACTTCCCGCTACGAGCAGTACTTC. The genes are TRBV6-5 and TRBJ2-7; D gene uncertain. CDR3 length equals 14 residues. Trimming cost V 0 bases and J 3 bases, with 9 bases left between them. Germline loops: CDR1 MNHEY, CDR2 SVGAGI.

This clonotype was observed many times. The gene calls are TRBV27 and TRBJ2-1; TRBD2 agrees at 9 bases. V shed 2 bases and J 6 bases; nucleotides not matched to a gene: 5. The CDR3 is 15 amino acids. The V gene's germline CDR1 is MNHEY and CDR2 SMNVEV (reference sequence). The chain's CDR3 is CASSLKAGGVNEQFF. CDR3 nucleotide sequence: TGTGCCAGCAGTTTAAAGGCGGGAGGGGTCAATGAGCAGTTCTTC.

This clonotype was found many times. This chain links TRBV6-1 with TRBJ2-7; the D is unclear. Germline V gene sequence: CDR1 MNHNS, CDR2 SASEGT. CDR3 length: 11 amino acids. V was clipped by 6 bases and J by 7 bases, with 10 bases between them. CDR3 amino acids: CASSLTVEQYF. CDR3 bases: TGTGCCAGCAGCCTGACGGTGGAGCAGTACTTC.

As for this clonotype: Possible read error: a much larger clone is one base away. The chain combines TRBV2 with TRBJ2-7; 7 bases match TRBD2. Germline V CDR1 and CDR2: SNHLY, FYNNEI. The CDR3 extends over 13 amino acids. The CDR3 bases are TGTGCCGGCAGTTCTCTAGCGGTGGACGAGCAGTACTTC. It specifies CAGSSLAVDEQYF.

This clonotype was counted many times. V gene TRBV2 combines with J gene TRBJ1-5, with D perhaps TRBD1 (5 bases). The CDR3 totals 14 residues. V shed 6 bases and J shed 7 bases, with 16 bases lying between them. CDR1 is SNHLY, CDR2 FYNNEI, per germline. The CDR3 sequence is CASSTQGVEQPQHF. Written as DNA, the CDR3 is TGTGCCAGCAGCACGCAAGGGGTTGAGCAGCCCCAGCATTTT.

This clonotype has more than one count but fewer than ten. The V gene is TRBV6-5, the J gene TRBJ2-7, with a weak D call TRBD1 (6 bases). CDR3 length equals 14 residues. The germline CDR1 and CDR2 sequences are MNHEY and SVGAGI. V was clipped by 2 bases and J by 1 base, with 9 bases between them. CDR3 protein: CASSYEQGSYEQYF. In nucleotides, the CDR3 is TGTGCCAGCAGTTACGAACAGGGTTCCTACGAGCAGTACTTC.

This sequence joins TRBV6-1 and TRBJ2-1, with D perhaps TRBD2 (5 bases). The CDR3 length is 12 residues. V lost 10 bases and J 6 bases, leaving 13 bases between the germline ends. CDR1 and CDR2 from the germline V gene are MNHNS and SASEGT. The CDR3 coding sequence is TGTGCCACCCTGGGCGAGGGCAATGAGCAGTTCTTC. It codes for CATLGEGNEQFF.

The chain is built from TRBV3-1 and TRBJ2-4; tentative D call: TRBD2 (6 bases). Trimming shortened V by 0 bases and J by 5 bases, and 11 bases separated the two germline ends. The V gene's germline CDR1 is LGHDT and CDR2 YNNKEL (reference sequence). The CDR3 runs to 15 residues. The CDR3 nucleotides are TGTGCCAGCAGCCAAGAACGACTAGGGGAAAACATTCAGTACTTC. It yields the protein CASSQERLGENIQYF.

V usage is TRBV7-3 and J usage is TRBJ2-2; D gene unclear. V lost 0 bases and J lost 3, with 5 bases in between. The germline V gene has CDR1 SGHTA and CDR2 FQGTGA. CDR3 length: 14 amino acids. The CDR3 sequence is CASSLTSDTGELFF. The DNA of the CDR3 is TGTGCCAGCAGCTTAACTTCTGACACCGGGGAGCTGTTTTTT.

The chain is built from TRBV4-1 and TRBJ2-7; no clear D. In germline, CDR1 is MGHRA, CDR2 YSYEKL. V shed 3 bases and J shed 0 bases, with 15 bases lying between them. The CDR3 extends over 16 amino acids. The CDR3 DNA sequence: TGCGCCAGCAGCCAGACTTTGGCGGAAAACTCCTACGAGCAGTACTTC. It yields the protein CASSQTLAENSYEQYF.

This clonotype occurred many times. The chain has TRBV3-2 and TRBJ2-7. TRBV3-2 is noted as a pseudogene. This CDR3 spans 14 amino acids. CDR3 sequence: CASSRFISTYEQYF. The CDR3 nucleotides read TGTGCCAGCAGCCGGTTCATATCGACCTACGAGCAGTACTTC.

This clonotype was detected a few times. The DNA of the CDR3 is TGTGCCAGCAGCCTTTATATCGGACAGGGACCTATCGGAGGCTACACCTTC. Its protein is CASSLYIGQGPIGGYTF. This chain uses TRBV7-8 with TRBJ1-2; TRBD1 aligns across 8 bases. The CDR3 length is 17 residues. V trimming: 5 bases; J trimming: 8 bases; junction bases outside the gene matches: 19. Germline loops: CDR1 SGHVS, CDR2 FQNEAQ.

This chain connects TRBV2 to TRBJ1-1; TRBD1 might be the D (5 bases). The CDR3 extends over 16 amino acids. Germline lookup yields CDR1 SNHLY and CDR2 FYNNEI. V lost 5 bases and J 1 base, leaving 17 bases between the germline ends. CDR3 in DNA: TGTGCCAGCAGTTCACCAAGGACACCCACGAACACTGAAGCTTTCTTT. Translating it yields CASSSPRTPTNTEAFF.

This clonotype was counted a few times. The chain employs TRBV20-1 and TRBJ2-7, with 9 bases lining up with TRBD2. Germline CDR1 is DFQATT and CDR2 is SNEGSKA (reference sequence). The CDR3 extends over 15 amino acids. The V and J ends lost 1 base and 2 bases, in that order; junction bases with no gene match: 6. The CDR3 bases are TGCAGTGCTAGAGCCCGACTAGCGGTACCCTACGAGCAGTACTTC. As protein: CSARARLAVPYEQYF.

This clonotype was detected many times. The rearrangement uses TRBV29-1 and TRBJ1-1, with D tentatively TRBD1 (5 bases). V was clipped by 5 bases and J by 3 bases, with 10 bases between them. The germline V gene encodes CDR1 SQVTM and CDR2 ANQGSEA. The length of the CDR3 is 12 residues. The CDR3 loop is CSVRGLDTEAFF. For the CDR3, the DNA is TGCAGCGTTAGGGGTCTCGACACTGAAGCTTTCTTT.

The chain is built from TRBV3-1 and TRBJ2-5; D call uncertain. CDR1 and CDR2 (germline): LGHDT, YNNKEL (reference sequence). Trimming cost V 0 bases and J 4 bases, with 9 bases left between them. The CDR3 runs to 14 residues. The CDR3 here is CASSQDHLGETQYF. The DNA of the CDR3 is TGTGCCAGCAGCCAAGACCACCTAGGAGAGACCCAGTACTTC.

This clonotype was counted at least ten times. The V gene is TRBV19, the J gene TRBJ2-7; TRBD1 is a possible D gene (5 bases). CDR3 length: 11 residues. Per the germline V gene, CDR1 is LNHDA and CDR2 is SQIVND (reference sequence). CDR3 nucleotide sequence: TGTGCAAGCCAGGGTCCTTACGAGCAGTACTTC. Its translation: CASQGPYEQYF.

A word on this clonotype: This may be a read error, as it is one base from a much larger clone. The gene calls are TRBV28 and TRBJ1-2; no clear D gene. The CDR3 is 12 amino acids. The V gene's germline CDR1 is MDHEN and CDR2 SYDVKM. The CDR3 is CASTQGSYGHTF. The CDR3 coding sequence is TGTGCCAGCACCCAAGGGAGCTATGGCCACACCTTC.